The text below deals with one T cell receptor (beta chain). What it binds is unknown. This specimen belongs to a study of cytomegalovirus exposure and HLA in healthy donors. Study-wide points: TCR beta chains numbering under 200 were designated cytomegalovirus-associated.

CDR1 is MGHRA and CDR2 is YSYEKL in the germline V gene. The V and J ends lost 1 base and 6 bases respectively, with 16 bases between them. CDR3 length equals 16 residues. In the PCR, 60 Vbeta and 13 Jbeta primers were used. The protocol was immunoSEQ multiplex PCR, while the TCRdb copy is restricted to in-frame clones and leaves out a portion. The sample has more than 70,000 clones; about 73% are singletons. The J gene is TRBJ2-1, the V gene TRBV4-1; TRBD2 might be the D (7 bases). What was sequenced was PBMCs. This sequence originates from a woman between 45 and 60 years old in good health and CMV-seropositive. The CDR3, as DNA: TGCGCCAGCAGCCAAGTGGGGGCGGGAGAAGGCAATGAGCAGTTCTTC. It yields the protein CASSQVGAGEGNEQFF.